This entry lists 20 T cell receptor beta chains sequenced from one sample in a study of blood T cell repertoires in COVID-19. The method was immunoSEQ multiplex PCR; TCRdb's version includes in-frame clones alone and lacks a portion of them. The sample has roughly 160,000 clones; around four fifths are singletons. The sample comprised peripheral blood. All receptors derive from a woman over 75 with COVID-19, enrolled during active disease.

V and J are TRBV9 and TRBJ2-2, with 8 bases identical to TRBD2. V dropped 3 bases and J dropped 0; count of bases not matched to a gene: 4. The CDR3 covers 16 residues. The germline CDR1 and CDR2 sequences are SGDLS and YYNGEE. The CDR3 is CASSGQTSANTGELFF. CDR3 bases: TGTGCCAGCAGCGGACAGACTAGCGCGAACACCGGGGAGCTGTTTTTT.

This clone was counted between two and nine times. The chain recombines TRBV2 with TRBJ2-7, with D unclear. Germline CDR1 reads SNHLY; CDR2 reads FYNNEI. V dropped 1 base and J dropped 3 bases, with 10 bases sitting between them. The CDR3 extends over 14 amino acids. CDR3 sequence: CASSEGLEIYEQYF. Here the CDR3 DNA reads TGTGCCAGCAGTGAAGGACTTGAAATCTACGAGCAGTACTTC.

About this clone: At one of its ends the junction is not consistent with the germline gene, which may arise from a read error. This chain uses TRBV5-4 with TRBJ1-2, with D perhaps matching TRBD1 (6 bases). The germline CDR1 and CDR2 sequences are SGHNT and YYREEE (reference sequence). The CDR3 is 12 residues long. The CDR3 bases are TGTGCCAGCAGCCAGGGGAACTCTGGCTACACCTTC. Amino acid sequence: CASSQGNSGYTF. The variable domain in full, with the rest retrieved from reference TRBV5-4 and TRBJ1-2, is ETGVTQSPTHLIKTRGQQVTLRCSSQSGHNTVSWYQQALGQGPQFIFQYYREEENGRGNFPPRFSGLQFPNYSSELNVNALELDDSALYLCASSQGNSGYTFGSGTRLTVV.

This clone was recorded a few times. The chain uses TRBV19 and TRBJ1-1, with 7 nucleotides matching TRBD1. The CDR3 runs 15 residues. The V segment lost 8 bases and the J segment 7 bases; nucleotides outside the gene matches: 16. Germline V gene lookup returns CDR1 LNHDA and CDR2 SQIVND (reference sequence). This CDR3 is CASPAPGQPPFEAFF. For the CDR3, the DNA is TGTGCCAGTCCCGCACCGGGACAGCCACCGTTTGAAGCTTTCTTT.

The chain carries TRBV19 and TRBJ2-5; 14 positions agree with TRBD2. The CDR3 length is 17 residues. Trimming removed 5 bases from V and 5 bases from J; junction bases left unmatched: 10. Germline CDR1 reads LNHDA; CDR2 reads SQIVND (reference sequence). The CDR3 region is CASSSRLAGGRRETQYF. In DNA, the CDR3 is TGTGCCAGTAGTTCAAGACTAGCGGGGGGGCGACGGGAGACCCAGTACTTC.

This clone was found once. V is TRBV28 and J is TRBJ1-5, with 8 nucleotides matching TRBD1. The CDR3 is made up of 20 amino acids. Germline CDR1 reads MDHEN; CDR2 reads SYDVKM. The trim removed 5 bases at V and 3 bases at J, leaving 21 bases unmatched. For the CDR3, the DNA is TGTGCCAGCAGTACTTTACTTATCCCCGACAGGGGAGGTCACAATCAGCCCCAGCATTTT. Translating it yields CASSTLLIPDRGGHNQPQHF.

This chain links TRBV4-1 with TRBJ2-4; unclear D gene. Deletions cut 0 bases from V and 0 bases from J, with 15 bases between. CDR3 size: 18 residues. CDR1 and CDR2 (germline): MGHRA, YSYEKL. CDR3 DNA: TGCGCCAGCAGCCAAGATATGGCCTGGCCTTTAGCCAAAAACATTCAGTACTTC. Amino acid sequence: CASSQDMAWPLAKNIQYF.

V is TRBV18 and J is TRBJ2-3; the D gene is possibly TRBD1 (5 bases). V gave up 1 base and J gave up 2 bases, with 7 bases separating them. The CDR3 is 14 residues long. Germline values: CDR1 KGHSH, CDR2 LQKENI. The CDR3 DNA sequence: TGTGCCAGCTCACCACAGGACAACACAGATACGCAGTATTTT. It yields the protein CASSPQDNTDTQYF.

The chain is built from TRBV9 and TRBJ1-1; TRBD1 matches 8 bases. V shed 0 bases and J 3 bases; nucleotides not matched to a gene: 7. Germline assignment: CDR1 SGDLS and CDR2 YYNGEE. The CDR3 runs to 16 residues. The CDR3 is CASSVVTGGVDTEAFF. The CDR3 DNA sequence: TGTGCCAGCAGCGTAGTTACAGGGGGAGTTGACACTGAAGCTTTCTTT.

The sample holds a few counts of this clone. The V and J genes are TRBV6-7 and TRBJ2-7; perhaps TRBD1 as D (5 bases). TRBV6-7 is flagged as an ORF with uncertain function. With 6 bases removed from V and 3 bases from J, the gap between germline ends came to 21 bases. This CDR3 is 16 amino acids long. The CDR3 loop reads CASSPLGHLPIYEQYF. The CDR3 coding sequence is TGTGCCAGCAGCCCCCTCGGACACCTACCAATCTACGAGCAGTACTTC.

This clone was seen just once. The gene calls are TRBV7-8 and TRBJ2-7; TRBD1 matches at 7 bases. V shed 0 bases, J shed 6 bases, and the junction held 8 bases outside the gene matches. The length of the CDR3 is 15 residues. CDR1 and CDR2 from the germline V gene are SGHVS and FQNEAQ. The CDR3 is CASSLAGQGVGEQYF. CDR3 nucleotide sequence: TGTGCCAGCAGCTTAGCCGGGCAGGGGGTTGGCGAGCAGTACTTC.

This clone was counted a few times. The J gene is TRBJ2-7, the V gene TRBV7-2; D ambiguous. Germline values: CDR1 SGHTA, CDR2 FQGNSA. With 1 base removed from V and 0 bases from J, the gap between germline ends came to 10 bases. The CDR3 covers 15 residues. The DNA of the CDR3 is TGTGCCAGCAGCTTAGAACAGATCTACTCCTACGAGCAGTACTTC. Translated, it gives CASSLEQIYSYEQYF.

V and J are TRBV4-2 and TRBJ2-2; D perhaps matches TRBD2 (7 bases). The germline V gene encodes CDR1 LGHNA and CDR2 YNFKEQ. This CDR3 has 19 amino acids. V was shortened by 6 bases and J by 5 bases, with 28 bases between the two germline ends. CDR3 bases: TGTGCCAGCAGGGAGGAAAGGGGGGGGCTCCGTTGTGGGACCGGGGAGCTGTTTTTT. It encodes CASREERGGLRCGTGELFF.

This clone was seen only once. J is TRBJ2-1 and V is TRBV6-1; D remains ambiguous. This CDR3 spans 13 amino acids. CDR1 is MNHNS and CDR2 is SASEGT in the germline V gene. V was shortened by 2 bases and J by 6 bases, with 8 bases between the two germline ends. The CDR3 loop reads CASSEPRFNEQFF. CDR3 coding DNA: TGTGCCAGCAGTGAACCCCGTTTCAATGAGCAGTTCTTC.

This clone was observed once. The V and J genes are TRBV15 and TRBJ2-7; TRBD2 aligns across 8 bases. Germline lookup yields CDR1 LNHNV and CDR2 YYDKDF (reference sequence). Trimming cost V 3 bases and J 2 bases; bases outside gene matches: 6. The CDR3 sequence is 15 residues long. In DNA form, the CDR3 reads TGTGCCACCAGCAGTGCTAGCGGGTGGGCCTACGAGCAGTACTTC. Protein: CATSSASGWAYEQYF. The full variable domain, with the rest looked up from reference TRBV15 and TRBJ2-7, is DAMVIQNPRYQVTQFGKPVTLSCSQTLNHNVMYWYQQKSSQAPKLLFHYYDKDFNNEADTPDNFQSRRPNTSFCFLDIRSPGLGDTAMYLCATSSASGWAYEQYFGPGTRLTVT.

The gene calls are TRBV2 and TRBJ1-2; 8 nucleotides line up with TRBD1. The length of the CDR3 is 16 residues. Germline loops: CDR1 SNHLY, CDR2 FYNNEI. The V segment lost 4 bases and the J segment 6 bases; nucleotides outside the gene matches: 13. CDR3 nucleotide sequence: TGTGCCAGCAGTGTTATGGCAGGGGGCCGAGGTGATGGCTACACCTTC. As protein: CASSVMAGGRGDGYTF.

The genes are TRBV16 and TRBJ2-3, with D possibly being TRBD2 (6 bases). The CDR3 sequence is 16 residues long. In germline, CDR1 is KGHSY, CDR2 FQNENV. V shed 2 bases and J shed 4 bases, with 16 bases lying between them. The chain's CDR3 is CASSQRTTPGPDTQYF. As DNA, the CDR3 is TGTGCCAGCAGCCAACGGACTACCCCGGGCCCAGATACGCAGTATTTT. Variable domain in full (rest from reference TRBV16 and TRBJ2-3): GEEVAQTPKHLVRGEGQKAKLYCAPIKGHSYVFWYQQVLKNEFKFLISFQNENVFDETGMPKERFSAKCLPNSPCSLEIQATKLEDSAVYFCASSQRTTPGPDTQYFGPGTRLTVL.

This chain connects TRBV19 to TRBJ1-2; D gene ambiguous. V was shortened by 5 bases and J by 1 base, with 11 bases between the two germline ends. Germline V gene data show CDR1 as LNHDA and CDR2 as SQIVND (reference sequence). The CDR3 totals 14 residues. CDR3 nucleotides: TGTGCCAGTAGTCCGAGCGGGGTTAACTATGGCTACACCTTC. It yields the protein CASSPSGVNYGYTF.

This sequence joins TRBV5-1 and TRBJ2-7, with TRBD1 matching over 9 bases. The CDR3 contains 14 residues. Unmatched junction bases numbered 5, after V lost 2 bases and J lost 5 bases. Germline CDR1 SGHRS, CDR2 YFSETQ. CDR3 sequence (DNA): TGCGCCAGCAGCTTAGGGACAGGGCCCCACGAGCAGTACTTC. It is translated as CASSLGTGPHEQYF.

The rearrangement uses TRBV19 and TRBJ2-3; D not certain. There are 14 residues in the CDR3. Germline V lookup: CDR1 LNHDA, CDR2 SQIVND (reference sequence). Trimming left V 5 bases short and J 4 bases short, with 13 bases between. Written as DNA, the CDR3 is TGTGCCAGTAGTGACCAGGCACCCTCAGATACGCAGTATTTT. Its protein product is CASSDQAPSDTQYF.